This note documents a single T cell receptor beta chain sequence. The antigen is unknown. The sample is drawn from a study of cytomegalovirus exposure and HLA in healthy donors. About the research overall: As an earlier analysis found, roughly 180 million T cells yielded over 95 million unique TCR beta sequences. Tens of millions of unique TCR sequences came from HLA-typed donors in an early release.

Primers for the PCR totalled 60 Vbeta and 13 Jbeta. TCRdb's copy holds only in-frame clones and misses some; the assay was immunoSEQ multiplex PCR. This sample has about 84,000 clones, with more than 50% found just once. From germline, CDR1 is SEHNR and CDR2 FQNEAQ (reference sequence). V was clipped by 0 bases and J by 4 bases; unmatched bases: 3. The CDR3 is made up of 15 amino acids. Notes on the study in general: Cytomegalovirus-associated TCR beta chains were listed, numbering more than 150.

The sequence was obtained from a woman aged 40-49 years in good health and CMV-seropositive. This rearrangement joins TRBV7-9 to TRBJ2-1; 7 positions match TRBD2. The sequenced sample was PBMCs. The CDR3 sequence: CASSLAGGPYNEQFF. The CDR3 nucleotides are TGTGCCAGCAGCTTAGCGGGAGGGCCTTACAATGAGCAGTTCTTC.